What follows is one T cell receptor (beta chain) and its context. TCRdb re-called the RT-PCR reads through MiXCR, storing one row per CDR3 protein. The sample consists of 650,000 to 800,000 distinct CDR3 sequences, about 14% of them appearing once. Germline V CDR1 and CDR2: SGHAT, FQNNGV. This CDR3 is 14 amino acids long. V was shortened by 7 bases and J by 0 bases, with 12 bases between the two germline ends. The sample taken for sequencing was memory CD4+ T cells from blood. The sequence came from a female donor in good health, serving as a healthy control. This chain joins TRBV11-2 and TRBJ1-1, with D possibly being TRBD1 (5 bases). The CDR3 bases are TGTGCCAGCAAAGGGGACGTTATGAACACTGAAGCTTTCTTT. As protein: CASKGDVMNTEAFF.